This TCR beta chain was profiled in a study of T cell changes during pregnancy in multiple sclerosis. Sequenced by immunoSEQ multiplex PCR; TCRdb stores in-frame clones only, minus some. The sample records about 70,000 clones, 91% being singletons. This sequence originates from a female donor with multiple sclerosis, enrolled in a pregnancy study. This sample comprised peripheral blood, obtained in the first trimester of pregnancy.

This chain's CDR3 is CASRPFTSYQETQYF. For the CDR3, the DNA is TGTGCCAGCAGACCCTTTACATCGTACCAAGAGACCCAGTACTTC. V usage is TRBV27 and J usage is TRBJ2-5; D is unresolved. This CDR3 contains 15 residues. V was trimmed by 6 bases and J by 0 bases, leaving 14 bases between them. From germline, CDR1 is MNHEY and CDR2 SMNVEV (reference sequence).